A selection of T cell receptor beta chains follows, all from one sample in a study of blood T cell repertoires in COVID-19. Clones were sequenced by immunoSEQ multiplex PCR, and TCRdb holds only the in-frame ones, with some missing. Here the sample spans 200,000 to 300,000 clones, roughly 79% being singletons. The sequenced sample was peripheral blood. The source is a woman aged 80 or older with COVID-19, enrolled during active disease. Both conserved end residues are part of each CDR3. The D gene is left open where the match is weak. Clone size, where shown, is once, few, many, or a class for clones that have expanded.

J,size,V,D,CDR3,DNA
TRBJ1-4,-,TRBV5-1,TRBD1,CASSLVSAGGEKLFF,TGCGCCAGCAGCTTGGTTTCGGCAGGGGGAGAAAAACTGTTTTTT
TRBJ2-1,few,TRBV5-1,TRBD2,CASSDSGSPYNEQFF,TGCGCCAGCAGCGATAGCGGGAGCCCCTACAATGAGCAGTTCTTC
TRBJ1-6,-,TRBV18,-,CASSPGGGGSPLHF,TGTGCCAGCTCACCAGGGGGCGGTGGTTCACCCCTCCACTTT
TRBJ2-1,few,TRBV9,TRBD2,CASTLAGDNEQFF,TGTGCCAGCACCTTAGCGGGAGACAATGAGCAGTTCTTC
TRBJ1-2,-,TRBV2,TRBD1,CASSGPTGRNNYGYTF,TGTGCCAGCAGTGGCCCGACAGGGCGGAATAACTATGGCTACACCTTC
TRBJ2-4,-,TRBV7-3,-,CASSLSVGQGGNIQYF,TGTGCCAGCAGCTTAAGCGTTGGGCAGGGTGGGAACATTCAGTACTTC
TRBJ1-1,once,TRBV19,TRBD1,CATSRDRADTEAFF,TGTGCCACGTCCCGGGACAGGGCTGACACTGAAGCTTTCTTT
TRBJ2-7,-,TRBV18,-,CASSLAGTVTYEQYF,TGTGCCAGCTCACTTGCCGGGACTGTTACCTACGAGCAGTACTTC
TRBJ2-3,-,TRBV6-5,TRBD2,CASSYSIGLAGDTQYF,TGTGCCAGCAGTTACTCGATAGGACTAGCGGGAGATACGCAGTATTTT
TRBJ2-1,-,TRBV9,-,CASSVPAGNEQFF,TGTGCCAGCAGCGTACCCGCAGGGAATGAGCAGTTCTTC
TRBJ1-6,-,TRBV28,-,CASSPPTGAAYNSPLHF,TGTGCCAGCAGCCCCCCGACAGGAGCCGCCTATAATTCACCCCTCCACTTT
TRBJ1-6,-,TRBV28,TRBD1,CASSYPGTGGYSPGNSPLHF,TGTGCCAGCAGTTATCCCGGGACAGGGGGGTACAGCCCGGGGAATTCACCCCTCCACTTT
TRBJ2-2,-,TRBV3-1/TRBV3-2,TRBD1,CASSPVRRGPGELFF,TGTGCCAGCAGCCCAGTACGTAGGGGGCCCGGGGAGCTGTTTTTT
TRBJ2-3,-,TRBV9,TRBD2,CASSSRTSGTGTDTQYF,TGTGCCAGCAGCTCCAGGACTAGCGGGACGGGAACAGATACGCAGTATTTT
TRBJ1-2,-,TRBV7-2,-,CASSLPGQAAPGYTF,TGTGCCAGCAGCTTACCGGGACAAGCGGCGCCTGGCTACACCTTC
TRBJ1-2,few,TRBV7-2,TRBD1,CASSLEGALYYGYTF,TGTGCCAGCAGCTTAGAGGGGGCCTTATACTATGGCTACACCTTC
TRBJ1-2,-,TRBV7-3,-,CASSSRADYGYTF,TGTGCCAGCAGCAGCAGGGCTGACTATGGCTACACCTTC
TRBJ2-7,-,TRBV6-5,TRBD2,CASGRLAGPYEQYF,TGTGCCAGCGGTAGACTAGCGGGGCCCTACGAGCAGTACTTC
TRBJ1-1,-,TRBV10-3,-,CAISESGARTEAFF,TGTGCCATCAGTGAGTCGGGGGCGCGGACTGAAGCTTTCTTT
TRBJ2-1,-,TRBV5-1,TRBD2,CASSPTSGRARPYNEQFF,TGCGCCAGCAGCCCGACTAGCGGGAGGGCCCGTCCCTACAATGAGCAGTTCTTC
TRBJ1-6,-,TRBV2,-,CASSDEGVSYNSPLHF,TGTGCCAGCAGTGATGAGGGGGTATCCTATAATTCACCCCTCCACTTT
TRBJ1-2,-,TRBV30,TRBD1,CAWSGDRESYGYTF,TGTGCCTGGAGTGGGGACAGGGAAAGCTATGGCTACACCTTC
TRBJ2-5,-,TRBV7-9,-,CASSLIETQYF,TGTGCCAGCAGCCTTATAGAGACCCAGTACTTC
TRBJ2-7,few,TRBV6-4,-,CARSTLEDSSYEQYF,TGTGCCAGGTCCACTCTAGAGGATAGCTCCTACGAGCAGTACTTC
TRBJ2-5,-,TRBV3-1/TRBV3-2,TRBD1,CASSQGQGETQYF,TGTGCCAGCAGCCAGGGACAGGGAGAGACCCAGTACTTC
TRBJ1-1,-,TRBV5-6,-,CASSLLSGGGQRTEAFF,TGTGCCAGCAGCTTGTTATCCGGGGGAGGGCAAAGGACTGAAGCTTTCTTT
TRBJ1-5,-,TRBV7-9,-,CASRMGTNQPQHF,TGTGCCAGCAGGATGGGGACAAATCAGCCCCAGCATTTT
TRBJ2-3,once,TRBV7-9,-,CASSRGLQRSTDTQYF,TGTGCCAGCAGCCGGGGACTCCAACGAAGCACAGATACGCAGTATTTT
TRBJ2-5,-,TRBV7-7,TRBD2,CASSRGGPETQYF,TGTGCTAGCAGCCGGGGGGGCCCAGAGACCCAGTACTTC
TRBJ2-3,-,TRBV4-1,TRBD2,CASGTGTSSDTQYF,TGCGCCAGCGGGACCGGGACTAGCTCAGATACGCAGTATTTT
TRBJ1-5,-,TRBV18,-,CASSPGRNQPQHF,TGTGCCAGCTCACCAGGCAGGAATCAGCCCCAGCATTTT
TRBJ2-2,-,TRBV13,TRBD2,CASSLRWTSGRAGRTGELFF,TGTGCCAGCAGCCTTCGCTGGACTAGCGGGAGGGCCGGACGGACCGGGGAGCTGTTTTTT
TRBJ1-6,-,TRBV5-1,TRBD1,CASSTGTGVNSPLHF,TGCGCCAGCAGCACGGGGACAGGGGTGAATTCACCCCTCCACTTT